Listed here are 6 T cell receptor beta chains from one sample, sequenced in a study of CD8 T cells in Susac syndrome. RNA totalling about 0.45 to 1 ug underwent reverse transcription with random hexamers. TCRdb re-analysed the immunoSEQ multiplex PCR reads in MiXCR, keeping a single row per CDR3 protein. This repertoire shows about 120,000 distinct CDR3 sequences, roughly 94% found once; its top ten account for around 0.28%. The sample was CD8+ T cells from PBMCs. Source of these receptors: a human donor with Susac syndrome.

This chain links TRBV2 with TRBJ1-2; D is uncertain. CDR1 is SNHLY, CDR2 FYNNEI, per germline. This CDR3 contains 14 residues. V lost 1 base and J 8 bases, leaving 14 bases between the germline ends. CDR3 in DNA: TGTGCCAGCAGTGAAGTAAGGGATCTGGAGGGCTACACCTTC. Amino acids: CASSEVRDLEGYTF. The full variable domain, with the rest looked up from reference TRBV2 and TRBJ1-2, is EPEVTQTPSHQVTQMGQEVILRCVPISNHLYFYWYRQILGQKVEFLVSFYNNEISEKSEIFDDQFSVERPDGSNFTLKIRSTKLEDSAMYFCASSEVRDLEGYTFGSGTRLTVV.

This clonotype was recorded a few times. The chain is built from TRBV29-1 and TRBJ2-1; D possibly corresponds to TRBD2 (6 bases). V was clipped by 1 base and J by 2 bases, with 9 bases between them. The germline CDR1 and CDR2 sequences are SQVTM and ANQGSEA. This CDR3 spans 14 amino acids. The CDR3 bases are TGCAGCGTTGAAGGTGGCGGGGCCTACAATGAGCAGTTCTTC. This gives the protein CSVEGGGAYNEQFF.

The J gene is TRBJ2-5, the V gene TRBV7-9, with TRBD1 identical over 10 bases. Trimming took 4 bases from V and 5 from J; bases not matched to a gene: 7. The CDR3 covers 15 residues. Per germline, CDR1 SEHNR and CDR2 FQNEAQ (reference sequence). This chain's CDR3 is CASSSGQGRGETQYF. CDR3 sequence (DNA): TGTGCCAGCAGCTCGGGACAGGGGAGAGGGGAGACCCAGTACTTC.

The chain carries TRBV23-1 and TRBJ2-7; 7 nucleotides agree with TRBD1. Being an ORF, TRBV23-1 has a function that is uncertain. V was pared by 2 bases and J by 3 bases, with 10 bases of the junction left unmatched. This CDR3 comprises 16 residues. In DNA form, the CDR3 reads TGCGCCAGCAGTCAAGCCGGGACAGCCACCCGCTACGAGCAGTACTTC. It yields the protein CASSQAGTATRYEQYF.

The chain joins TRBV24-1 to TRBJ2-3; 11 bases are shared with TRBD2. The CDR3 covers 18 residues. Germline trimming cut 4 bases from V and 0 bases from J; bases unmatched to any gene: 8. Germline loops: CDR1 KGHDR, CDR2 SFDVKD. In nucleotides, the CDR3 is TGTGCCACCAGTGACCGCTCCGGGACTAGCGGCAGCACAGATACGCAGTATTTT. Its protein product is CATSDRSGTSGSTDTQYF.

V is TRBV30 and J is TRBJ1-1; the D gene is possibly TRBD1 (6 bases). CDR1 and CDR2 from the germline V gene are GTSNPN and SVGIG (reference sequence). CDR3 length: 12 amino acids. Trimming removed 4 bases from V and 7 bases from J, with 13 bases in between. DNA of the CDR3: TGTGCCTGGACCACAGGGAGAGATGAAGCTTTCTTT. This encodes CAWTTGRDEAFF.